This T cell receptor (beta chain) was sequenced for a study of CD8+ T cells in alopecia areata. The study, taken as a whole, reports: Sharing of TCRs across patients appeared less clear than in mice, possibly for HLA-related reasons. Greater clonality was observed in lesional scalp samples, especially alopecia totalis/universalis, versus normal scalp.

This clone was seen a handful of times. Its target is not known. It was cDNA, reverse transcribed from extracted RNA, that served as the sequencing template. This table comes from immunoSEQ multiplex PCR, and its TCRdb copy is limited to in-frame clones, with some not included. The sample shows over 90,000 clones, approximately 60% of them seen only once. Trimming took 6 bases from V and 6 from J; bases not matched to a gene: 7. CDR1 and CDR2 from the germline V gene are SGHRS and YFSETQ. The CDR3 is made up of 13 amino acids. Input material: CD4+ T cells sorted from blood. The receptor was isolated from a human donor in good health. The rearrangement joins TRBV5-1 to TRBJ2-7, with 9 bases that match TRBD1. The CDR3 loop reads CASNTGTGTEQYF. CDR3 coding DNA: TGCGCCAGCAACACCGGGACAGGGACCGAGCAGTACTTC.